These 3 T cell receptor beta chains share one sample of origin, sequenced in a study of cytotoxic CD8 clonotypes in ibrutinib-treated CLL. Sequencing used immunoSEQ multiplex PCR; TCRdb keeps in-frame clones, though not all of them. This sample yields fewer than 200,000 clones, of which approximately 80% are seen a single time; over 4.5% belongs to the top ten. Source: PBMCs, taken after 24 months of ibrutinib treatment. These receptors were collected from a human donor with chronic lymphocytic leukemia.

The chain links TRBV27 to TRBJ2-7; 9 bases agree with TRBD1. CDR1 is MNHEY, CDR2 SMNVEV, per germline (reference sequence). The CDR3 runs to 15 residues. V shed 6 bases and J 4 bases; nucleotides not matched to a gene: 10. The chain's CDR3 is CASRAPGTGSYEQYF. DNA of the CDR3: TGTGCCAGCAGGGCCCCCGGGACAGGGAGTTACGAGCAGTACTTC.

This clone has a handful of counts. The V call is TRBV19, the J call TRBJ2-1; tentatively, D is TRBD1 or TRBD2 (5 bases each). V lost 5 bases, J lost 5 bases, and 16 bases lay in between. The CDR3 extends over 15 amino acids. Germline assignment: CDR1 LNHDA and CDR2 SQIVND (reference sequence). The CDR3 region has the DNA TGTGCCAGTAGTGACCGGGACGGAAGAAACAATGAGCAGTTCTTC. This translates into CASSDRDGRNNEQFF.

This chain joins TRBV5-8 and TRBJ2-7, with D hard to call. The CDR3 is 14 residues long. V lost 2 bases to trimming and J lost 0 bases, with 9 bases between them. The germline gives CDR1 SGHTS, CDR2 YDEGEE. The CDR3 DNA is TGTGCCAGCAGCTTAAGCAGGAGCTCCTACGAGCAGTACTTC. Translation gives CASSLSRSSYEQYF. Supplemented by reference TRBV5-8 and TRBJ2-7, the full variable domain reads EAGVTQSPTHLIKTRGQQATLRCSPISGHTSVYWYQQALGLGLQFLLWYDEGEERNRGNFPPRFSGRQFPNYSSELNVNALELEDSALYLCASSLSRSSYEQYFGPGTRLTVT.